This is a list of T cell receptor beta chains from one sample in a study of blood T cell repertoires in COVID-19. Libraries were prepared by immunoSEQ multiplex PCR; TCRdb keeps only in-frame clonotypes and omits some of them. The profile covers about 160,000 clones, with around 80% appearing a single time and around 10% taken by the ten largest. The sequenced material came from peripheral blood. The receptors here all came from a woman of 80 years or more with active or convalescent COVID-19. Both conserved end residues are part of each CDR3. D genes are given only for firm matches. The size entry is marked missing in some rows and otherwise reads once, few, many or a size class.

TRBV19,NA,TRBJ2-3,NA,TGTGCCAGTAGTCGGAATCAGCGGGTTAGCACAGATACGCAGTATTTT,CASSRNQRVSTDTQYF
TRBV10-3,NA,TRBJ1-1,NA,TGTGCCATCAGTGAGGGCTCACCGAACACTGAAGCTTTCTTT,CAISEGSPNTEAFF
TRBV30,TRBD2,TRBJ2-3,NA,TGTGCCTGGAGTCTAACTAGCGGGGGGAATAGGCAGTATTTT,CAWSLTSGGNRQYF
TRBV6-5,TRBD2,TRBJ2-3,NA,TGTGCCAGCAGTTACAGTCTTGGCGGGGGGGAGTATTTT,CASSYSLGGGEYF
TRBV4-3,TRBD1,TRBJ1-3,NA,TGCGCCAGCAGCCAAGCAGGGGGCATTGGAAACACCATATATTTT,CASSQAGGIGNTIYF
TRBV2,NA,TRBJ1-2,NA,TGTGCCAGCAGGACACCTGCAGTTTATGGCTACACCTTC,CASRTPAVYGYTF
TRBV10-3,TRBD2,TRBJ2-1,NA,TGTGCCATCAGTGATAGCCTAGCGGGGGGCTATGAGCAGTTCTTC,CAISDSLAGGYEQFF
TRBV19,NA,TRBJ1-5,NA,TGTGCCAGTAGTATCGGCAACAGGGTTCCCCGAAATCAGCCCCAGCATTTT,CASSIGNRVPRNQPQHF
TRBV6-5,NA,TRBJ2-3,NA,TGTGCCAGCAGCCCGAGTACAGATACGCAGTATTTT,CASSPSTDTQYF
TRBV12-3/TRBV12-4,TRBD1,TRBJ2-2,NA,TGTGCCAGCAACCGGGACAGCACCGGGGAGCTGTTTTTT,CASNRDSTGELFF
TRBV7-3,TRBD2,TRBJ2-5,NA,TGTGCCAGCAGCCAGGGACTAGCGGGGCAAGAGACCCAGTACTTC,CASSQGLAGQETQYF
TRBV18,TRBD1,TRBJ1-5,NA,TGTGCCAGCTCACCAGGACAGGGAGCCCAGCATTTT,CASSPGQGAQHF
TRBV19,TRBD2,TRBJ2-1,NA,TGTGCCAGTAGTATATCTCTAGCGGGGGTCTCCTACAATGAGCAGTTCTTC,CASSISLAGVSYNEQFF
TRBV5-1,TRBD1,TRBJ1-2,once,TGCGCCAGCAGCGAGGGACAGGGGCTAGCTAACTATGGCTACACCTTC,CASSEGQGLANYGYTF
TRBV11-2,NA,TRBJ1-1,once,TGTGCCAGCAGCTTAGTAACAGGGCAAGGGTGGGGAGCTTTCTTT,CASSLVTGQGWGAFF
TRBV19,NA,TRBJ2-3,NA,TGTGCCAGTACCCCATCTATTCGGGGGAAAGATACGCAGTATTTT,CASTPSIRGKDTQYF
TRBV7-9,NA,TRBJ1-6,NA,TGTGCCAGCAGGGAGCAGGGCAATTCACCCCTCCACTTT,CASREQGNSPLHF
TRBV5-1,TRBD2,TRBJ2-5,NA,TGCGCCAGCAGCCCAGGGACTAGCGGGGGCCTAGGAACCCAGTACTTC,CASSPGTSGGLGTQYF
TRBV2,TRBD1,TRBJ1-6,NA,TGTGCCAGCAGTGACTCAGACAGGGTGGATTCACCCCTCCACTTT,CASSDSDRVDSPLHF
TRBV5-4,TRBD1,TRBJ1-2,NA,TGTGCCAGCAGCCCGGACAGGGGGCTTAGCTATGGCTACACCTTC,CASSPDRGLSYGYTF
TRBV5-1,TRBD1,TRBJ2-1,once,TGCGCCAGCAGCACTTCCCGGGACAGGGGTTCCTCCTACAATGAGCAGTTCTTC,CASSTSRDRGSSYNEQFF
TRBV27,TRBD1,TRBJ1-2,NA,TGTGCCAGCAGTCCCCTCCGGACAGGGGTGGACTATGGCTACACCTTC,CASSPLRTGVDYGYTF
TRBV4-1,TRBD1,TRBJ1-2,NA,TGCGCCAGCAGCCAAGATTTAGGGGCCAGGGGGCGCGGTAACTATGGCTACACCTTC,CASSQDLGARGRGNYGYTF
TRBV11-3,NA,TRBJ2-5,NA,TGTGCCAGCAGCTACGCCGGTCCCGCGGAAGAGACCCAGTACTTC,CASSYAGPAEETQYF
TRBV15,NA,TRBJ1-1,NA,TGTGCCACCAGCTTACGGACGGGAAACACTGAAGCTTTCTTT,CATSLRTGNTEAFF
TRBV18,TRBD2,TRBJ2-7,NA,TGTGCCAGCTCACTTTCGACTAGCGGGTACCGATACGAGCAGTACTTC,CASSLSTSGYRYEQYF
TRBV7-2,TRBD1,TRBJ1-2,NA,TGTGCCAGCAGCTTAGCCGGCAGGGGGCATGGCTACACCTTC,CASSLAGRGHGYTF
TRBV27,TRBD1,TRBJ1-6,NA,TGTGCCAGCAGGCTCGGACAGGGAAACTCACCCCTCCACTTT,CASRLGQGNSPLHF
TRBV25-1,TRBD2,TRBJ2-1,NA,TGTGCCAGCAGTGTAGCGGGGGGGCCACGTGAGCAGTTCTTC,CASSVAGGPREQFF
TRBV4-3,TRBD2,TRBJ2-3,NA,TGCGCCAGCAGCCGCCAACCCCCCGGGACTAGCGGGGCGGCAGATACGCAGTATTTT,CASSRQPPGTSGAADTQYF
TRBV19,TRBD1,TRBJ1-3,NA,TGTGCCAGTAGTTCTACAGGGGCCTCTGGAAACACCATATATTTT,CASSSTGASGNTIYF
TRBV6-5,TRBD1,TRBJ2-5,once,TGTGCCAGCAGGCCGGACAGGGTGATCCAAGAGACCCAGTACTTC,CASRPDRVIQETQYF
TRBV7-9,NA,TRBJ1-4,NA,TGTGCCAGCAGCTTAGCAGCGGCTAATGAAAAACTGTTTTTT,CASSLAAANEKLFF